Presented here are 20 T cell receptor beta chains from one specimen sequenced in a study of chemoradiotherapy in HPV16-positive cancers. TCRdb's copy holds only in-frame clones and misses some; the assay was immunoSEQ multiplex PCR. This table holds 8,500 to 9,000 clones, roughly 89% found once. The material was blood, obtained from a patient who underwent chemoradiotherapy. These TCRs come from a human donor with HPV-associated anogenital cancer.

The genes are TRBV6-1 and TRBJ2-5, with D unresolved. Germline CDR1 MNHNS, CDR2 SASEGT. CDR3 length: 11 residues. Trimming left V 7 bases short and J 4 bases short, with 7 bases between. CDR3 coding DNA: TGTGCCAGCATGTTGACAGAGACCCAGTACTTC. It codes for CASMLTETQYF.

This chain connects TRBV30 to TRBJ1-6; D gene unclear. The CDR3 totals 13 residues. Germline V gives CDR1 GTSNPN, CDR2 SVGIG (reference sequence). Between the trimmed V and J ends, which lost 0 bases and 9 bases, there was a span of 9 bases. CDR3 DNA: TGTGCCTGGAGTGTAGTAGGAGGTTCACCCCTCCACTTT. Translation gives CAWSVVGGSPLHF.

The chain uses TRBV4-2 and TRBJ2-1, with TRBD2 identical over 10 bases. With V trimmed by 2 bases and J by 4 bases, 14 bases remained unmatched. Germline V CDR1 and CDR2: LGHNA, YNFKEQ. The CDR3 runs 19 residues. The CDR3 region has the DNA TGTGCCAGCAGCCAATTAGCGGGGGGAACTCTAACACCATACAATGAGCAGTTCTTC. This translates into CASSQLAGGTLTPYNEQFF.

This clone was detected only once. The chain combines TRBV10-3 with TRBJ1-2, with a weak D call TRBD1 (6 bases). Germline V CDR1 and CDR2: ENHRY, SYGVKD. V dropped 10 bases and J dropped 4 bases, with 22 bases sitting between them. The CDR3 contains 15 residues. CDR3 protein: CATLKNRDRGYGYTF. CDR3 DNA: TGTGCCACCCTAAAAAACAGGGACCGGGGCTATGGCTACACCTTC.

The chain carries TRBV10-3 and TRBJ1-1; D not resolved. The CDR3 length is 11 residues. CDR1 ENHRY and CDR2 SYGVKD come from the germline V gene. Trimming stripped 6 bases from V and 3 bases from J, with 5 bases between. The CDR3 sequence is CAIREDTEAFF. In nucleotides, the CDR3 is TGTGCCATCAGGGAGGACACTGAAGCTTTCTTT.

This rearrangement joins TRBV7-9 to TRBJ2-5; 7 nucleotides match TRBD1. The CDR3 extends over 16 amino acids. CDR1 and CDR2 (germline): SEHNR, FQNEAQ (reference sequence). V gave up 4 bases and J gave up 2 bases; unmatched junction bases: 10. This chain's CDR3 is CASSWGLDRVQETQYF. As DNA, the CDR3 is TGTGCCAGCAGCTGGGGGTTAGACAGGGTACAAGAGACCCAGTACTTC.

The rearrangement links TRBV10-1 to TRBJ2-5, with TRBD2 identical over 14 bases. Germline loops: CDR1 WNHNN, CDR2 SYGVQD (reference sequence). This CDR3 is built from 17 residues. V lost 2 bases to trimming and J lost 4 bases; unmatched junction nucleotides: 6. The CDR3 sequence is CASSEGTSGSVGETQYF. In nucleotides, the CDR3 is TGCGCCAGCAGTGAGGGGACTAGCGGGAGTGTTGGAGAGACCCAGTACTTC.

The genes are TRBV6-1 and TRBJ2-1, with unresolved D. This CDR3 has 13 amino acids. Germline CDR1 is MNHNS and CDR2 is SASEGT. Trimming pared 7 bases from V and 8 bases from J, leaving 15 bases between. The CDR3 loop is CASNIIRGDEQFF. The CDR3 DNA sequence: TGTGCCAGCAACATAATAAGAGGCGATGAGCAGTTCTTC.

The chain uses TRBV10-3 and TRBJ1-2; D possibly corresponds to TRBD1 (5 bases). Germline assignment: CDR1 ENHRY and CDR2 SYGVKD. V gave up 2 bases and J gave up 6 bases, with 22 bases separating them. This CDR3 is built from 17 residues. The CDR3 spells CAISETILTPGLHGYTF. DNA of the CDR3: TGTGCCATCAGTGAGACGATCTTGACCCCAGGGCTACATGGCTACACCTTC.

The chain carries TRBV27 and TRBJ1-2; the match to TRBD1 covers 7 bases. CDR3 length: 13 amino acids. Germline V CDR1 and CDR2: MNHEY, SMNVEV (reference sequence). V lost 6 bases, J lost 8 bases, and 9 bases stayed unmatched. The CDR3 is CASSPTGRKGYTF. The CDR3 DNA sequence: TGTGCCAGCAGCCCGACAGGGAGAAAAGGCTACACCTTC.

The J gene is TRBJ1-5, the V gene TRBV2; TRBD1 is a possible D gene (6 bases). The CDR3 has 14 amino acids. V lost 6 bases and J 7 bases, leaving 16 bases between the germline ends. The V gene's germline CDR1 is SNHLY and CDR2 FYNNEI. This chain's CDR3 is CASSRTDRNQPQHF. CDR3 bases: TGTGCCAGCAGCCGCACCGACAGGAACCAGCCCCAGCATTTT.

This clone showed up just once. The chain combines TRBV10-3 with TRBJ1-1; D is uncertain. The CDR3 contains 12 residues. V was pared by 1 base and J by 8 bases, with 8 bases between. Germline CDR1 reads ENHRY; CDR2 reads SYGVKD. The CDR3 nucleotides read TGTGCCATCAGTGAGTTTAACAGCGAAGCTTTCTTT. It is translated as CAISEFNSEAFF.

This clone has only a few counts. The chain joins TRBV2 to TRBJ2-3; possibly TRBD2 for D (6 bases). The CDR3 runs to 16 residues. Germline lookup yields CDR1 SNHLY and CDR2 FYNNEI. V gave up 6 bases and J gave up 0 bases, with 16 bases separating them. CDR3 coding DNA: TGTGCCAGCAGGGACCCCGGCGGGACTAGCACAGATACGCAGTATTTT. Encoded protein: CASRDPGGTSTDTQYF.

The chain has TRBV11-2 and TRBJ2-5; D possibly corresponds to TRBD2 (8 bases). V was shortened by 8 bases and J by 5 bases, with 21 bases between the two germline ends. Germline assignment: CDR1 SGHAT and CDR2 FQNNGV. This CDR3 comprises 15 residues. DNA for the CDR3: TGTGCCAGCCTTAGCGGGGACAGCTCGGGGGAGACCCAGTACTTC. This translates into CASLSGDSSGETQYF.

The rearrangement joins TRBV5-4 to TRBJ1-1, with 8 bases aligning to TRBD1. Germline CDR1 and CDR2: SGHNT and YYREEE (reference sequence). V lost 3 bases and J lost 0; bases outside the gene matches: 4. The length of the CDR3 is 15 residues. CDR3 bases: TGTGCCAGCAGCTCCCCAGGGGGCCTGAACACTGAAGCTTTCTTT. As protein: CASSSPGGLNTEAFF.

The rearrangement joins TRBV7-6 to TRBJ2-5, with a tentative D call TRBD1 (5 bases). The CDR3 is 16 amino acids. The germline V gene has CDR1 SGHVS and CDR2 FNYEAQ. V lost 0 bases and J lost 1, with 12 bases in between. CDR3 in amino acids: CASSLAQQAIQETQYF. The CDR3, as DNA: TGTGCCAGCAGCTTAGCTCAACAGGCTATCCAAGAGACCCAGTACTTC.

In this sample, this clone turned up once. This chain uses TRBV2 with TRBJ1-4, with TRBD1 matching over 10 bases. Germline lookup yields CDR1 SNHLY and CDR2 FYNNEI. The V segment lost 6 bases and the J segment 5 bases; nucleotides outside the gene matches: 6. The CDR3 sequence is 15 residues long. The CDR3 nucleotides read TGTGCCAGCAGAAAATCGGACAGGGGGAATGAAAAACTGTTTTTT. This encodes CASRKSDRGNEKLFF.

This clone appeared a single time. The CDR3 sequence: CASSSSPVAGGGNEQFF. CDR3 nucleotides: TGTGCCAGCAGCTCGAGTCCCGTAGCGGGAGGGGGTAATGAGCAGTTCTTC. The chain joins TRBV11-2 to TRBJ2-1; TRBD2 matches at 11 bases. Germline loops: CDR1 SGHAT, CDR2 FQNNGV. V shed 4 bases and J 7 bases; nucleotides not matched to a gene: 12. The CDR3 is made up of 17 amino acids.

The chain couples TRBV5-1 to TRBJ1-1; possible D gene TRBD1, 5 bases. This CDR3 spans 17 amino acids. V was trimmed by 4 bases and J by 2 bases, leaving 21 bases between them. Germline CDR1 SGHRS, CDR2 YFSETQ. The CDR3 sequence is CASSQMTANPFNTEAFF. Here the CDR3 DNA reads TGCGCCAGCAGCCAAATGACAGCAAACCCTTTTAACACTGAAGCTTTCTTT.

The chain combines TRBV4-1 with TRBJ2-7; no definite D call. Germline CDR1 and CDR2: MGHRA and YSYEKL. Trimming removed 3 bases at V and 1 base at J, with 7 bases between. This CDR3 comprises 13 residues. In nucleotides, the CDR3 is TGCGCCAGCAGCCATCGGCGATCCTACGAGCAGTACTTC. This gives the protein CASSHRRSYEQYF.